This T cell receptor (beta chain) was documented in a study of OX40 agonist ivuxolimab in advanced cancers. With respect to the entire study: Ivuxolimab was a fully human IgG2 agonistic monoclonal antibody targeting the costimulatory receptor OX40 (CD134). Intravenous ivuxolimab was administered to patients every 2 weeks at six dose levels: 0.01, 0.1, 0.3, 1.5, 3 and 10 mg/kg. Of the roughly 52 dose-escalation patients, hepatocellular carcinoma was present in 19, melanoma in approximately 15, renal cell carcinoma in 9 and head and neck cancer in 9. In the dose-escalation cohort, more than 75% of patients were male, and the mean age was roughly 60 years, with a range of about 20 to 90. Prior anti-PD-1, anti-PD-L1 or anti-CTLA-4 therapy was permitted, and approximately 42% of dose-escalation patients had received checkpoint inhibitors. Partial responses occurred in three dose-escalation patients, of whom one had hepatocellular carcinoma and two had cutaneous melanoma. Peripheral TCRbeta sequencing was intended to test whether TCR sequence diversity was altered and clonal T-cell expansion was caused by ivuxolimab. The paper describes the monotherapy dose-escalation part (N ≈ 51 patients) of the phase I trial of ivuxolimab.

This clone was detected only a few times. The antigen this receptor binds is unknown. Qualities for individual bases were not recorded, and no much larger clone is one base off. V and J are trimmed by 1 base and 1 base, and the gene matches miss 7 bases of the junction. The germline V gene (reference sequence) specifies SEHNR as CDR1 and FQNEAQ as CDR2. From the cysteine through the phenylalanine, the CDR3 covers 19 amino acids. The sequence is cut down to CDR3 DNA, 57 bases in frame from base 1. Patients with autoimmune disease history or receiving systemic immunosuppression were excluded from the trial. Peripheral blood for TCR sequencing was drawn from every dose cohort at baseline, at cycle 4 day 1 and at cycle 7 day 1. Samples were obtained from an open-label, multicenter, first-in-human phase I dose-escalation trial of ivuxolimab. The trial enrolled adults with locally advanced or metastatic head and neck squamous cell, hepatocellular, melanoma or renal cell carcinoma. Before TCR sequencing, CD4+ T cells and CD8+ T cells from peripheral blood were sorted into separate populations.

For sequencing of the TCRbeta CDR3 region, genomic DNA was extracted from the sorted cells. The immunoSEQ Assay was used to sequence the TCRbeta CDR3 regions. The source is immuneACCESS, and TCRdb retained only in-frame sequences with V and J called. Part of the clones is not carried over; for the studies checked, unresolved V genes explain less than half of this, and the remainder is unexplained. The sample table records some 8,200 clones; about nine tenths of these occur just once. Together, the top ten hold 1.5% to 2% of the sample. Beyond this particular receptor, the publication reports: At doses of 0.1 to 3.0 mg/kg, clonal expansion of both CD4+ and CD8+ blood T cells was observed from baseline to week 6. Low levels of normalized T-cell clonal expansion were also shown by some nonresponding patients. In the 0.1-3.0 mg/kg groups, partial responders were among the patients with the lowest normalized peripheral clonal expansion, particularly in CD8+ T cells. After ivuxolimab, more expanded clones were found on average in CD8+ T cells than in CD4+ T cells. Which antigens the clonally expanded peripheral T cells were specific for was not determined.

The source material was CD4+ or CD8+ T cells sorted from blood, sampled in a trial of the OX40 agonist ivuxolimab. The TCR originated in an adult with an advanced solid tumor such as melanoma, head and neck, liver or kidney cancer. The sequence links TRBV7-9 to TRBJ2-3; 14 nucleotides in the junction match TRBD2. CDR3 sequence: CASSLGLAGGPGGTDTQYF. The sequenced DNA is TGTGCCAGCAGCTTAGGACTAGCGGGGGGGCCAGGTGGCACAGATACGCAGTATTTT.